This entry concerns a single TCR beta chain. Its recognized antigen is unknown. There are no base qualities to consult, and no much larger clone falls within one base. Sequencing relied on an Illumina HiSeq 2500. TCR beta libraries were prepared by quantitative 5'-RACE with molecular barcodes. The published analysis was carried out like this. Disease-linked TCR variants were identified with a new computational method built on a probabilistic model of VDJ rearrangement. Clones were called with MiXCR by TCRdb after fastp trimmed the public reads at Q25, and only in-frame beta chains were retained. Each entry merges the rows of one CDR3 protein and shows their most common DNA and genes. Clone size and V and J calls follow TCRdb, not the original study. This sample has about 700,000 distinct CDR3 sequences in its table, and 15% to 20% of those were observed once. Approximately 18% of the sample comes from the top ten.

As encoded in the germline V gene, CDR1 is SGHRS while CDR2 is YFSETQ. V is pared back by 0 bases and J by 5 bases, with 7 bases lying between the germline termini. The CDR3 covers 13 residues, taking in both the cysteine and the phenylalanine. The DNA shown is the 39-base CDR3, in frame from base 1. The sample is drawn from a study of CD8 T cells in ankylosing spondylitis (dated by TCRdb to the late 2010s). For context, the study as a whole: T cell receptor beta repertoires were profiled in healthy donors and ankylosing spondylitis patients so that disease-linked TCR variants could be found. In total, the full study cohort was made up of roughly 110 healthy donors and about two dozen ankylosing spondylitis patients. Peripheral blood samples were taken, and synovial fluid was additionally collected from ankylosing spondylitis patients.

The full study reports these points: Some motif variants had previously been reported in the synovial fluid and blood of reactive arthritis patients, which suggests shared mechanisms of disease initiation. Significant enrichment of the disease-linked clones was reported in matched synovial fluid samples from ankylosing spondylitis patients. The disease-linked clones had a CD8+ phenotype and were found at relatively low frequencies in peripheral blood. Blood from ankylosing spondylitis patients appeared to be characterized by a TCR beta motif made up of several highly homologous amino acid variants.

The chain couples TRBV5-1 to TRBJ2-3; there is no confident call for the D gene. Sequencing was performed on blood, either unsorted or a sorted T cell fraction (not recorded which). The receptor's source is a male donor with ankylosing spondylitis. The DNA reads as follows: TGCGCCAGCAGCTTGGGAGTGGAAGATACGCAGTATTTT. Its product reads: CASSLGVEDTQYF.